A selection of T cell receptor beta chains follows, all from one sample in a study of vaccination and CD4 T cells after COVID-19. These receptors have no identified antigens. TCRdb re-called the PCR reads through MiXCR, storing one row per CDR3 protein. Here the sample spans several thousand distinct CDR3 sequences, 17% being singletons. Material for sequencing was CD4+ T cells from blood, cultured in vitro. The receptors were sampled from a human donor who had recovered from COVID-19. The CDR3 runs from the conserved cysteine through the conserved F or W. D genes are given only for firm matches.

j_gene | d_gene | v_gene | CDR3aa
TRBJ2-6 | NA | TRBV7-2 | CASSGGLGSAGANVLTF
TRBJ1-1 | TRBD1 | TRBV29-1 | CSVDPGQGDTEAFF
TRBJ1-2 | NA | TRBV7-2 | CASSLIGIRYGYTF
TRBJ2-3 | NA | TRBV18 | CASSPITRGAARWSDTQYF
TRBJ1-5 | TRBD1 | TRBV3-1 | CASSQDLRQGVQPQHF
TRBJ2-2 | NA | TRBV19 | CASSIDRVGAWNSGELFF
TRBJ2-1 | NA | TRBV10-3 | CAISELGINEQFF
TRBJ2-3 | NA | TRBV15 | CATSNKAPDTQYF
TRBJ2-7 | TRBD1 | TRBV3-1 | CASAGGQGSYEQYF
TRBJ1-2 | NA | TRBV2 | CASSPENGYTF
TRBJ2-1 | TRBD1 | TRBV9 | CASSRTGETYNEQFF
TRBJ2-1 | NA | TRBV6-1 | CASSPNYISYNEQFF
TRBJ2-2 | TRBD2 | TRBV6-5 | CASSYWGGSGELFF
TRBJ2-3 | TRBD2 | TRBV20-1 | CSAGIPLAGGIDTQYF
TRBJ2-7 | NA | TRBV11-2 | CASSLDGGIISYEQYF
TRBJ2-5 | NA | TRBV2 | CASSGQETQYF
TRBJ1-6 | NA | TRBV19 | CASSMRQGNSPLHF
TRBJ1-6 | NA | TRBV6-2/TRBV6-3 | CASSTWGYGYNSPLHF
TRBJ1-3 | NA | TRBV6-5 | CASSYTASGNTIYF
TRBJ2-5 | NA | TRBV10-3 | CAISGGETQYF
TRBJ2-7 | NA | TRBV12-3/TRBV12-4 | CASGASPVYEQYF
TRBJ1-3 | NA | TRBV16 | CASSPSGTFSGNTIYF
TRBJ2-7 | NA | TRBV12-3/TRBV12-4 | CASSLAGGHEQYF
TRBJ1-6 | NA | TRBV12-3/TRBV12-4 | CASSLKANSPLHF
TRBJ2-7 | TRBD1 | TRBV19 | CASRDRGSYEQYF
TRBJ2-1 | TRBD2 | TRBV11-2 | CASSLGAGGRHEQFF
TRBJ2-3 | NA | TRBV2 | CASSVIGVDTDTQYF
TRBJ1-6 | NA | TRBV27 | CASSRDNSPLHF
TRBJ1-3 | NA | TRBV30 | CAWSLKGNGNTIYF